Listed below are T cell receptor beta chains from one sample, sequenced in a study of shared clonotypes between healthy human individuals. Measured with immunoSEQ multiplex PCR; TCRdb has only the in-frame clones, and not every one. The table has roughly 1,600,000 clones, about 98.5% seen once. Specimen: naive CD4+ T cells sorted from blood. These receptors came from a man aged 30 to 39 in good health. The CDR3 runs from the conserved cysteine through the conserved F or W. Each record gives: V gene, D gene, J gene, clone size, CDR3 protein, CDR3 DNA. D genes are given only for firm matches. Size is stated for part of the rows, as once, few or many counts, or as a class when the clone is expanded.

TRBV27,TRBD2,TRBJ2-2,.,CASSFSGTMNTGELFF,TGTGCCAGCAGTTTTTCGGGGACTATGAACACCGGGGAGCTGTTTTTT
TRBV1,.,TRBJ2-1,.,CTSSLRTGTYNEQFF,TGCACCAGCAGCCTCCGGACGGGAACCTACAATGAGCAGTTCTTC
TRBV29-1,TRBD1,TRBJ2-1,.,CSVKKTGGYGYEQFF,TGCAGCGTTAAAAAGACAGGGGGATATGGCTATGAGCAGTTCTTC
TRBV9,TRBD2,TRBJ2-2,.,CASSQAGLAGGELFF,TGTGCCAGCAGCCAAGCGGGACTAGCGGGCGGGGAGCTGTTTTTT
TRBV18,.,TRBJ2-2,.,CASSPLPSPNTGELFF,TGTGCCAGCTCACCTCTCCCAAGTCCGAACACCGGGGAGCTGTTTTTT
TRBV28,.,TRBJ1-2,.,CASSSSGRHGYTF,TGTGCCAGCAGTTCTTCTGGGAGGCATGGCTACACCTTC
TRBV6-5,.,TRBJ1-5,.,CASRRGSNQPQHF,TGTGCCAGCAGGCGCGGGTCCAATCAGCCCCAGCATTTT
TRBV28,.,TRBJ1-1,.,CASIRGRGLGTEAFF,TGTGCCAGCATCCGAGGGAGGGGCTTGGGCACTGAAGCTTTCTTT
TRBV12-2,.,TRBJ2-7,.,CASRYPTARAVLGF,TGTGCAAGTCGCTATCCAACGGCGAGGGCAGTGCTCGGCTTC
TRBV18,TRBD1,TRBJ2-5,.,CASSPPSGSGGFKTQYF,TGTGCCAGCTCACCACCGAGTGGGTCAGGGGGCTTCAAGACCCAGTACTTC
TRBV10-2,.,TRBJ1-5,.,CASSDPGTESNQPQHF,TGCGCCAGCAGTGACCCCGGGACGGAGAGCAATCAGCCCCAGCATTTT
TRBV15,TRBD2,TRBJ2-7,.,CATSRDLASGAYEQYF,TGTGCCACCAGCAGAGATTTGGCTAGCGGTGCCTACGAGCAGTACTTC
TRBV9,.,TRBJ2-7,.,CASSAIGSGEQYF,TGTGCCAGCAGTGCTATAGGCAGTGGAGAGCAGTACTTC
TRBV9,.,TRBJ2-1,.,CASSFFPTGTVAQFF,TGTGCCAGCAGTTTCTTTCCTACAGGGACGGTCGCGCAGTTCTTC
TRBV5-1,.,TRBJ2-5,.,CASSLGVGGGETQYF,TGCGCCAGCAGCCTCGGGGTCGGGGGTGGAGAGACCCAGTACTTC
TRBV25-1,.,TRBJ2-7,.,CASSGRGPSRTYEQYF,TGTGCCAGCAGTGGCCGAGGGCCTAGCCGAACCTACGAGCAGTACTTC
TRBV5-6,.,TRBJ1-1,.,CASSQDSGGRTEAFF,TGTGCCAGCAGCCAGGATTCGGGTGGGAGAACTGAAGCTTTCTTT
TRBV6-5,TRBD1,TRBJ2-5,.,CASTLDRATSETQYF,TGTGCCAGCACCTTAGACAGGGCCACATCGGAGACCCAGTACTTC
TRBV7-9,.,TRBJ2-1,.,CASSLGLSSYNEQFF,TGTGCCAGCAGCTTAGGGCTCAGCTCCTACAATGAGCAGTTCTTC
TRBV5-1,.,TRBJ1-2,.,CASSMDSYYGYTF,TGCGCCAGCAGCATGGACAGCTACTATGGCTACACCTTC
TRBV28,.,TRBJ1-1,.,CASSRVPNTEAFF,TGTGCCAGCAGCCGCGTCCCGAACACTGAAGCTTTCTTT
TRBV19,.,TRBJ1-5,.,CATAAGASNQPQHF,TGTGCCACCGCCGCGGGAGCTAGCAATCAGCCCCAGCATTTT
TRBV7-6,.,TRBJ2-7,.,CASSLGTDTYEQYF,TGTGCCAGCAGCTTGGGGACCGATACCTACGAGCAGTACTTC
TRBV15,.,TRBJ2-7,.,CATSTEKGVLSPYEQYF,TGTGCCACCAGCACCGAAAAGGGGGTCCTGTCCCCCTACGAGCAGTACTTC
TRBV7-9,.,TRBJ2-5,.,CASSLGTYETQYF,TGTGCCAGCAGCTTAGGTACCTACGAGACCCAGTACTTC
TRBV7-2,.,TRBJ2-7,.,CASSTEGLPSSYEQYF,TGTGCCAGCAGCACTGAGGGACTCCCGAGCTCCTACGAGCAGTACTTC
TRBV2,TRBD1,TRBJ2-7,.,CASSQPGQTPYEQYF,TGTGCCAGCAGTCAACCGGGACAGACTCCCTACGAGCAGTACTTC
TRBV2,.,TRBJ1-2,.,CASSEADRSSNYGYTF,TGTGCCAGCAGTGAAGCAGACAGATCCTCTAACTATGGCTACACCTTC
TRBV19,TRBD1,TRBJ2-7,once,CASRRPGTGSYEQYF,TGTGCCAGTAGAAGGCCCGGGACAGGCTCCTACGAGCAGTACTTC
TRBV4-1,TRBD1,TRBJ1-1,.,CASSQSASTGPTEAFF,TGCGCCAGCAGCCAGTCCGCTTCGACAGGGCCCACTGAAGCTTTCTTT
TRBV5-4,TRBD2,TRBJ2-7,.,CASSAGTISYEQYF,TGTGCCAGCAGCGCCGGGACTATCTCCTACGAGCAGTACTTC
TRBV5-4,TRBD1,TRBJ2-1,once,CASSLAGTGGVEQFF,TGTGCCAGCAGCTTGGCGGGGACAGGGGGCGTTGAGCAGTTCTTC
TRBV7-6,TRBD1,TRBJ1-2,.,CASSLVRDRVSNYGYTF,TGTGCCAGCAGCTTAGTGCGGGACAGGGTATCGAACTATGGCTACACCTTC
TRBV28,.,TRBJ1-2,.,CASSFYYSSDGYTF,TGTGCCAGCAGCTTTTATTACAGTAGCGATGGCTACACCTTC
TRBV2,.,TRBJ2-6,.,CASTGDGGDSSGANVLTF,TGTGCCAGCACCGGGGACGGGGGCGATTCCTCTGGGGCCAACGTCCTGACTTTC
TRBV21-1,.,TRBJ1-5,.,CASRTPGHQSTPQHF,TGTGCCAGCAGAACCCCGGGACACCAGTCGACGCCCCAGCATTTT
TRBV14,.,TRBJ1-1,.,CASSRSQTLLMNTEAFF,TGTGCCAGCAGCCGCTCACAGACACTCCTTATGAACACTGAAGCTTTCTTT